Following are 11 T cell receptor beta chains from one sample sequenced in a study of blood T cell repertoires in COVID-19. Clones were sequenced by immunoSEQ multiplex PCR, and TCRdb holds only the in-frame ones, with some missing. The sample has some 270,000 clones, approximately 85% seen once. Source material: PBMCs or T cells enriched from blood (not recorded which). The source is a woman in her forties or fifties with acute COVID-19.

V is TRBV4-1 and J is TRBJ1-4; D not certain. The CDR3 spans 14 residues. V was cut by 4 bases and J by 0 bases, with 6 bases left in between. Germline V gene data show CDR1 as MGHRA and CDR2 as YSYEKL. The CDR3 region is CASSPEATNEKLFF. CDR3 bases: TGCGCCAGCAGCCCCGAGGCAACTAATGAAAAACTGTTTTTT.

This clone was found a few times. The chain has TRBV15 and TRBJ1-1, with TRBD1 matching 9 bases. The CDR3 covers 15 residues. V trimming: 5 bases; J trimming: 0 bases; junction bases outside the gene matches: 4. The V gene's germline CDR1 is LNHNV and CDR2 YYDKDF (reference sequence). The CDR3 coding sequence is TGTGCCACCAGCCCTCGGACAGGGGTGAACACTGAAGCTTTCTTT. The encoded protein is CATSPRTGVNTEAFF.

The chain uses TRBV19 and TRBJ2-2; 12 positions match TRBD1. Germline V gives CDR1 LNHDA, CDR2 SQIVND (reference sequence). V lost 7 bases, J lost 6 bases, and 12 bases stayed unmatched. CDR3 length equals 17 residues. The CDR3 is CASTFFPGQGAAGELFF. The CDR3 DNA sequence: TGTGCCAGTACCTTTTTCCCGGGACAGGGGGCGGCCGGGGAGCTGTTTTTT.

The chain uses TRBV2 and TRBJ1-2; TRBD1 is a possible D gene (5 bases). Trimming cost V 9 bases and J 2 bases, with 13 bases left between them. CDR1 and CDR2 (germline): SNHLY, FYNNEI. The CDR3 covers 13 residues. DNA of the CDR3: TGTGCCAGTCCTCAACGGGGGAACTATGGCTACACCTTC. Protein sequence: CASPQRGNYGYTF.

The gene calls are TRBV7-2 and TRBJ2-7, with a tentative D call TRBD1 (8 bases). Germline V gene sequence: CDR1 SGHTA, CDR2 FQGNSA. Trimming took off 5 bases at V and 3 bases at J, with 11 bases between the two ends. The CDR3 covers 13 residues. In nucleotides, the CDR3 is TGTGCCAGCAGCAACAGGGGGGGCTACGAGCAGTACTTC. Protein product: CASSNRGGYEQYF. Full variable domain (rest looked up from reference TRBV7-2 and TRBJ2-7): GAGVSQSPSNKVTEKGKDVELRCDPISGHTALYWYRQSLGQGLEFLIYFQGNSAPDKSGLPSDRFSAERTGGSVSTLTIQRTQQEDSAVYLCASSNRGGYEQYFGPGTRLTVT.

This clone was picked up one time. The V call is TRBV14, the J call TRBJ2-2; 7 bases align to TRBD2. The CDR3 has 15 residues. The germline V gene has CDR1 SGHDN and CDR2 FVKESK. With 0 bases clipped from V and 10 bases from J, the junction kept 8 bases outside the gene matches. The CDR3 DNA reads TGTGCCAGCAGCCAAGAATGGACTAGTAGAGAGGAGCTGTTTTTT. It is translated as CASSQEWTSREELFF.

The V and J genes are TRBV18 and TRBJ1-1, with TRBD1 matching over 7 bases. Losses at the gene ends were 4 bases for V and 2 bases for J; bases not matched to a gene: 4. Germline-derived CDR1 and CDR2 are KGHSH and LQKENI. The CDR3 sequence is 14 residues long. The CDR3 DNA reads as TGTGCCAGCTCACAGGGGACAGTCAACACTGAAGCTTTCTTT. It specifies CASSQGTVNTEAFF.

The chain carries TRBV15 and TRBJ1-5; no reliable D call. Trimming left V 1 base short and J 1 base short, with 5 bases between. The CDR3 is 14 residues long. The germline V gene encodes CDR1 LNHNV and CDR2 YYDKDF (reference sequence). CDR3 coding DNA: TGTGCCACCAGCAGAGCCTCGAGCAATCAGCCCCAGCATTTT. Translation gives CATSRASSNQPQHF.

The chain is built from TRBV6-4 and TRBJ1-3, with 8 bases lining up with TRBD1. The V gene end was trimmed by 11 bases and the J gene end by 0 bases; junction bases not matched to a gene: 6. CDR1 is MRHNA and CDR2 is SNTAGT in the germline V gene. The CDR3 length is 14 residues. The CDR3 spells CAGDRIYSGNTIYF. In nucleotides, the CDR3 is TGTGCCGGGGACAGGATTTACTCTGGAAACACCATATATTTT.

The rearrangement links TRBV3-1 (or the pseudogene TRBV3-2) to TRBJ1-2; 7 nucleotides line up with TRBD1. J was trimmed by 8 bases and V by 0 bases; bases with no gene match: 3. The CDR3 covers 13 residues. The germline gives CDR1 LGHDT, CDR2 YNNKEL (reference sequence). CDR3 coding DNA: TGTGCCAGCAGCCAAGATGAGGGGGCGGGCTACACCTTC. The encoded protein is CASSQDEGAGYTF.

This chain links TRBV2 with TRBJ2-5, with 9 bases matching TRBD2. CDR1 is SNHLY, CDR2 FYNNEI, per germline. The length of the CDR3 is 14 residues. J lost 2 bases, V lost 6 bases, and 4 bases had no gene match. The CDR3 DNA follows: TGTGCCAGCAGCTCAGCGGGGGGACAAGAGACCCAGTACTTC. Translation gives CASSSAGGQETQYF. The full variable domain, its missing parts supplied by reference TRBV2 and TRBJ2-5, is EPEVTQTPSHQVTQMGQEVILRCVPISNHLYFYWYRQILGQKVEFLVSFYNNEISEKSEIFDDQFSVERPDGSNFTLKIRSTKLEDSAMYFCASSSAGGQETQYFGPGTRLLVL.